This T cell receptor (beta chain) was sequenced in a study of blood T cell repertoires in COVID-19. In the study overall: Donors in the United States, Italy and Spain gave samples during acute or convalescent COVID-19. PBMCs, B-cell-depleted T cells, or T cells were the source of the cDNA or gDNA that made up the material.

Trimming removed 1 base from V and 1 base from J, with 11 bases in between. This CDR3 is 15 amino acids long. In germline, CDR1 is SGHRS, CDR2 YFSETQ. How the authors handled the data: Nucleated cell number was recorded as an estimate derived from reference gene primer amplification. Only in-frame clones appear in the TCRdb table, and some are missing; sequencing was by immunoSEQ multiplex PCR. V and J calls and clone size are those listed in that table; D and trimming were worked out from the DNA. The repertoire consists of roughly 240,000 clones, with 65% to 90% occurring once and the leading ten covering approximately 4.5%.

The TCR originated in a woman in her sixties or seventies with acute or convalescent COVID-19. The chain is built from TRBV5-1 and TRBJ2-5, with D tentatively TRBD2 (6 bases). The sample taken for sequencing was peripheral blood. CDR3 sequence reads: CASSLWGDAQETQYF. DNA of the CDR3: TGCGCCAGCAGCTTGTGGGGGGACGCCCAAGAGACCCAGTACTTC.